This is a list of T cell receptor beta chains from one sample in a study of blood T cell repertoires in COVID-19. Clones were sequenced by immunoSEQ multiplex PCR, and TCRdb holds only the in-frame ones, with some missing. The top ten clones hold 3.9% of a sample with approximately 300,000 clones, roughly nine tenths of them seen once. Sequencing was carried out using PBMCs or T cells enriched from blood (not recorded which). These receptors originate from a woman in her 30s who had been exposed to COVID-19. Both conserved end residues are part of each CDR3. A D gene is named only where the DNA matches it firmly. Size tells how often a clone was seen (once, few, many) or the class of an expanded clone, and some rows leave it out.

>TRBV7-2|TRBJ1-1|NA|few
CASSLDYTRNTEAFF
TGTGCCAGCAGCTTAGACTACACGAGGAACACTGAAGCTTTCTTT
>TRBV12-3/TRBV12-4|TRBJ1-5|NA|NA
CASSQRRWQPQHF
TGTGCCAGCAGTCAAAGGAGATGGCAGCCCCAGCATTTT
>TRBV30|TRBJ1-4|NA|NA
CAWSKQENEKLFF
TGTGCCTGGAGCAAACAGGAAAATGAAAAACTGTTTTTT
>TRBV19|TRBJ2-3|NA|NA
CASSLGTTYTDTQYF
TGTGCCAGTAGTTTAGGGACAACTTACACAGATACGCAGTATTTT
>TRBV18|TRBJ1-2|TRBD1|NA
CASSAGQGHYGYTF
TGTGCCAGCTCGGCGGGACAGGGGCACTATGGCTACACCTTC
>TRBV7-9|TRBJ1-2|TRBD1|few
CASSAGTENGYTF
TGTGCCAGCAGTGCCGGGACAGAGAATGGCTACACCTTC
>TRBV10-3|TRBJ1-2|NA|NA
CAISERGTSLRANYGYTF
TGTGCCATCAGTGAGCGGGGGACTTCGCTGAGAGCTAACTATGGCTACACCTTC
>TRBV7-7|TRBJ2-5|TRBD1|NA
CASSLQPGQVETQYF
TGTGCCAGCAGCTTACAGCCGGGACAGGTTGAGACCCAGTACTTC
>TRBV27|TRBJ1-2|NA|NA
CASSLSWEGWYGYTF
TGTGCCAGCAGTTTATCGTGGGAGGGGTGGTATGGCTACACCTTC
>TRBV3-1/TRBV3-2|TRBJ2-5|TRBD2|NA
CASSHSGGAQETQYF
TGTGCCAGCAGCCATAGCGGGGGGGCCCAAGAGACCCAGTACTTC
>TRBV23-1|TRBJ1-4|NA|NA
CASSQGGEKLFF
TGCGCCAGCAGTCAAGGCGGTGAAAAACTGTTTTTT
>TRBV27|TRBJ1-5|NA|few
CASSLFISQPQHF
TGTGCCAGCAGTTTATTTATATCCCAGCCCCAGCATTTT
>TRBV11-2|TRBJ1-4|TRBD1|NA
CASSLLQGKLFF
TGTGCCAGCAGCTTGCTACAGGGGAAACTGTTTTTT
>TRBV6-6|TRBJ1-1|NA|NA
CASSQNRVTEAFF
TGTGCCAGCAGCCAGAACAGGGTTACTGAAGCTTTCTTT
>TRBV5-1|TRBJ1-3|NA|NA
CASSLEGTSGDTIYF
TGCGCCAGCAGCTTGGAGGGCACCTCGGGGGACACCATATATTTT
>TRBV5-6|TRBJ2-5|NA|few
CASSLAGSQETQYF
TGTGCCAGCAGCTTGGCGGGGTCTCAAGAGACCCAGTACTTC
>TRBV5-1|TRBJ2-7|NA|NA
CASSFTGPPSYEQYF
TGCGCCAGCAGCTTCACAGGACCCCCCTCCTACGAGCAGTACTTC
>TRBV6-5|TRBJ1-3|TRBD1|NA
CASSLQGAAGNTIYF
TGTGCCAGCAGTTTACAGGGGGCGGCGGGAAACACCATATATTTT
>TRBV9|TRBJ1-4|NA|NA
CASSVGPQSNEKLFF
TGTGCCAGCAGCGTAGGTCCACAGAGTAATGAAAAACTGTTTTTT
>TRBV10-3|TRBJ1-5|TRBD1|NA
CAISDPDRGNGQPQHF
TGTGCCATCAGTGACCCGGACAGGGGTAATGGACAGCCCCAGCATTTT
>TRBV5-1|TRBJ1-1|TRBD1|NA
CASSNGQGGFTEAFF
TGCGCCAGCAGCAATGGACAGGGAGGCTTCACTGAAGCTTTCTTT
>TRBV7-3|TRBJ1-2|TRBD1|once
CASSLDRGYGYTF
TGTGCCAGCAGCTTAGACAGGGGCTATGGCTACACCTTC
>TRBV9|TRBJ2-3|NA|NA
CASSVVVEDTQYF
TGTGCCAGCAGCGTGGTCGTAGAGGATACGCAGTATTTT
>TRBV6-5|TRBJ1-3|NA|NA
CASNQGTGNTIYF
TGTGCCAGCAATCAGGGTACTGGAAACACCATATATTTT
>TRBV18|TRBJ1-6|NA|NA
CASSVQGGNSPLHF
TGTGCCAGCTCAGTACAGGGTGGCAATTCACCCCTCCACTTT
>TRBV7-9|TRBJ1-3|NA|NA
CASSLRNTIYF
TGTGCCAGCAGCTTACGGAACACCATATATTTT
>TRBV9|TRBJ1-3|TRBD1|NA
CASSVGPVGTGDGNTIYF
TGTGCCAGCAGCGTAGGGCCGGTGGGGACAGGGGACGGAAACACCATATATTTT
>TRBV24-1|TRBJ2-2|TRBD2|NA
CATSDTGTSGGTGELFF
TGTGCCACCAGTGACACCGGGACTAGCGGGGGAACCGGGGAGCTGTTTTTT
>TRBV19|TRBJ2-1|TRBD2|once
CASSRTSGGYDEQFF
TGTGCCAGTAGTAGAACTAGCGGGGGGTACGATGAGCAGTTCTTC
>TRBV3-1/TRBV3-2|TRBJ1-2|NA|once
CASSHMKGYTF
TGTGCCAGCAGTCACATGAAGGGCTACACCTTC
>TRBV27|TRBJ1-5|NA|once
CASRGSTGINQPQHF
TGTGCCAGCAGGGGAAGTACAGGGATCAATCAGCCCCAGCATTTT
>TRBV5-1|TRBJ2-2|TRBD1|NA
CASTGQGNTGELFF
TGCGCCAGCACGGGACAGGGCAACACCGGGGAGCTGTTTTTT
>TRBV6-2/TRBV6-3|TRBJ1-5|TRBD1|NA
CASSWDSENQPQHF
TGTGCCAGCAGTTGGGACAGCGAAAATCAGCCCCAGCATTTT
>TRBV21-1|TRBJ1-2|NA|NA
CASTPAGTGAGYTF
TGTGCCAGCACCCCCGCCGGGACAGGGGCTGGCTACACCTTC
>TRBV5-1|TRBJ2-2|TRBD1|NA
CASSPERGRTGELFF
TGCGCCAGCAGCCCGGAGAGGGGGCGAACCGGGGAGCTGTTTTTT
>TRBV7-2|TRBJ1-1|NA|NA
CASSPALTGLSTEAFF
TGTGCCAGCAGCCCAGCTCTTACAGGGCTGAGCACTGAAGCTTTCTTT
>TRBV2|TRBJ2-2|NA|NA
CASSGGSLGTGELFF
TGTGCCAGCAGTGGCGGTTCGTTGGGCACCGGGGAGCTGTTTTTT
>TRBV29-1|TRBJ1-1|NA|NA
CSVERGVGVRVNPEAFF
TGCAGCGTTGAAAGAGGTGTCGGGGTTCGGGTAAACCCTGAAGCTTTCTTT
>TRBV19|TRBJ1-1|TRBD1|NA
CASRDRADTEAFF
TGTGCCAGTAGGGACAGGGCTGACACTGAAGCTTTCTTT
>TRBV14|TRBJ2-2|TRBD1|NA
CASSPIGTGQTGELFF
TGTGCCAGCAGCCCCATTGGGACAGGTCAAACCGGGGAGCTGTTTTTT
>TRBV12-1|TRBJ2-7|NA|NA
CASSPQEGQGNYEQYF
TGTGCCAGCAGCCCCCAAGAAGGACAGGGGAACTACGAGCAGTACTTC
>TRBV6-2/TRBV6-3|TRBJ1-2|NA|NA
CASSYHLPTVNYGYTF
TGTGCCAGCAGTTACCATCTCCCGACAGTGAACTATGGCTACACCTTC
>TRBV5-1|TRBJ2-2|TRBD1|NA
CASSPQGGGTGELFF
TGCGCCAGCAGCCCCCAAGGGGGCGGCACCGGGGAGCTGTTTTTT
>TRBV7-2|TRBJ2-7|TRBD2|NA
CASSFSGGKGTYEQYF
TGTGCCAGCAGCTTTAGCGGGGGGAAAGGCACCTACGAGCAGTACTTC
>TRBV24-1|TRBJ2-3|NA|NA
CATSDNSDSPTDTQYF
TGTGCCACCAGTGACAACTCCGACAGCCCCACAGATACGCAGTATTTT
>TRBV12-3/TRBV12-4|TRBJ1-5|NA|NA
CASSLKTNQPQHF
TGTGCCAGCAGTTTAAAGACTAATCAGCCCCAGCATTTT
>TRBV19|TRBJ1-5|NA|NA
CASSIHKARSNQPQHF
TGTGCCAGTAGTATTCACAAGGCCAGGAGCAATCAGCCCCAGCATTTT
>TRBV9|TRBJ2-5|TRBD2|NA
CASSVAGLAGGRETQYF
TGTGCCAGCAGCGTAGCCGGGCTAGCGGGGGGTCGGGAGACCCAGTACTTC
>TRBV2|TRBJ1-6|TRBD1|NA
CAKGQGNSPLHF
TGTGCCAAAGGACAGGGGAATTCACCCCTCCACTTT
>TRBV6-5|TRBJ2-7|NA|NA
CASSYEYALYF
TGTGCCAGCAGTTACGAATACGCGCTGTACTTC
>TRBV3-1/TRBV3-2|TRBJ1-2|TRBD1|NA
CASSPGGQGYGYTF
TGTGCCAGCAGCCCGGGTGGACAGGGTTATGGCTACACCTTC
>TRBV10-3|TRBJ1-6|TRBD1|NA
CAIRGDSSNSPLHF
TGTGCCATCAGGGGGGACAGCTCCAATTCACCCCTCCACTTT
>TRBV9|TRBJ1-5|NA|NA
CASSVTGTPNQPQHF
TGTGCCAGCAGCGTAACGGGGACACCCAATCAGCCCCAGCATTTT
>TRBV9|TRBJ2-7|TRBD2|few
CASSVMGGGAHEQYF
TGTGCCAGCAGCGTCATGGGCGGGGGGGCCCACGAGCAGTACTTC
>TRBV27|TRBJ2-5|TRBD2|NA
CASSPRTGSGGALPGIQYF
TGTGCCAGCAGTCCAAGGACGGGGAGCGGGGGAGCATTACCCGGGATCCAGTACTTC
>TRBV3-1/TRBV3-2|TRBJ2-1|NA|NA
CASSQDLQGPYNEQFF
TGTGCCAGCAGCCAAGATCTACAGGGACCCTACAATGAGCAGTTCTTC
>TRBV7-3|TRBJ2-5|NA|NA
CASSSGVRETQYF
TGTGCCAGCAGCTCAGGGGTTCGGGAGACCCAGTACTTC